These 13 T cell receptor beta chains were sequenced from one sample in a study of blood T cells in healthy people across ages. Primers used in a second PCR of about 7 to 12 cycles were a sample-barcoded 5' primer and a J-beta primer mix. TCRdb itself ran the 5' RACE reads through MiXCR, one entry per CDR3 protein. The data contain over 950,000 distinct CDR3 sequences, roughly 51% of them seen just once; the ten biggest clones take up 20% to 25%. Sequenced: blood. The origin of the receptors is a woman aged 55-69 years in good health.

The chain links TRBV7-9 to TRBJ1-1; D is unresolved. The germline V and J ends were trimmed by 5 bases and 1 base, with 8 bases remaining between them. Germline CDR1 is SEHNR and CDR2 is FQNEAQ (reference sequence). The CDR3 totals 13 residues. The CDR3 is CASSPEQNTEAFF. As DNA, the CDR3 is TGTGCCAGCAGCCCCGAACAGAACACTGAAGCTTTCTTT.

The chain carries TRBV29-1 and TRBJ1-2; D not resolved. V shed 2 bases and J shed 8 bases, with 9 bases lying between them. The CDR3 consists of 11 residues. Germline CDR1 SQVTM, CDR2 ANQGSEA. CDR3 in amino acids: CSVELGRGYTF. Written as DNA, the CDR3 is TGCAGCGTTGAACTTGGAAGAGGCTACACCTTC.

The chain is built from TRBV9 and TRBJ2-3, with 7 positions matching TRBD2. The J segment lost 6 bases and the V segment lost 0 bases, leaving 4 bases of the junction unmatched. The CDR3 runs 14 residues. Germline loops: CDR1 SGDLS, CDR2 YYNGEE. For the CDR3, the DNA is TGTGCCAGCAGCGTAGGGGGGGGAATGGATACGCAGTATTTT. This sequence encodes CASSVGGGMDTQYF.

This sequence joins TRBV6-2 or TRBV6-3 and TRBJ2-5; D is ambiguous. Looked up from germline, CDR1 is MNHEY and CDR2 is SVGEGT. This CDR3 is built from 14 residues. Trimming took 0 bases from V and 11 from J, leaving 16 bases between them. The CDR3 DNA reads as TGTGCCAGCAGTTACTCTTCAGGACCAAATGAGCAGTACTTC. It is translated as CASSYSSGPNEQYF.

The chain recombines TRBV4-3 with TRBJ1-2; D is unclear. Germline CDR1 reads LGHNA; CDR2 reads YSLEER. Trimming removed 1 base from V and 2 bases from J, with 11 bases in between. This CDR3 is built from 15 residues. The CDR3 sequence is CASSQGDGVNYGYTF. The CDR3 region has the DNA TGCGCCAGCAGCCAAGGAGATGGGGTCAACTATGGCTACACCTTC.

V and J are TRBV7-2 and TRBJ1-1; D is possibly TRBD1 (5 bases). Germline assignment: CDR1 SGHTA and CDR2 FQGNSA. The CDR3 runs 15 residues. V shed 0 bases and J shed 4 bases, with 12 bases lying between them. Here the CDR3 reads CASSLARQGGTEAFF. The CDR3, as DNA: TGTGCCAGCAGCTTAGCGCGCCAGGGTGGCACTGAAGCTTTCTTT.

The CDR3 DNA is TGTGCCAGCAGTTTAGAGTCCCCTAGACGTGGCAATGGCTACACCTTC. This encodes CASSLESPRRGNGYTF. The chain has TRBV28 and TRBJ1-2; D ambiguous. V was pared by 2 bases and J by 6 bases, with 19 bases between. The V gene's germline CDR1 is MDHEN and CDR2 SYDVKM. This CDR3 contains 16 residues.

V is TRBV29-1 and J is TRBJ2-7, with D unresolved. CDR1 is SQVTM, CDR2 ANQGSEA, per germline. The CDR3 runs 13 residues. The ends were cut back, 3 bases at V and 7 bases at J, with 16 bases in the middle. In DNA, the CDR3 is TGCAGCGTTGATCCGAGCTCCTACAATGAGCAGTACTTC. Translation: CSVDPSSYNEQYF.

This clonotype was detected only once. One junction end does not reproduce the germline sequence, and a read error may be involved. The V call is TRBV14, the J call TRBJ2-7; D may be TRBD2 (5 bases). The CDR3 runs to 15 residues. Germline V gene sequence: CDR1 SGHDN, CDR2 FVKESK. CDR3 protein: CASSQVGGYSYEQYF. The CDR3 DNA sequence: TGTGCTAGCAGCCAAGTAGGAGGATATAGCTACGAGCAGTACTTC.

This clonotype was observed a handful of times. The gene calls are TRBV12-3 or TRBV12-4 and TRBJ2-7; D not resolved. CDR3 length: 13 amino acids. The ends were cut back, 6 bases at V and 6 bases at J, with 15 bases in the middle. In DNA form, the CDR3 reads TGTGCCAGCAGCCTCGATGTGGTCGGCGAGCAGTACTTC. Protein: CASSLDVVGEQYF.

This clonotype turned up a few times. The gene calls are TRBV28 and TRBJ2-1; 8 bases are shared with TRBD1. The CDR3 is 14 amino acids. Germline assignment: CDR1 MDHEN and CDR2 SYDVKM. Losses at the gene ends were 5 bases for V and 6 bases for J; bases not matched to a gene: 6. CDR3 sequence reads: CASSRAGTGNEQFF. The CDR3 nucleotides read TGTGCCAGCAGTCGAGCCGGGACAGGCAATGAGCAGTTCTTC.

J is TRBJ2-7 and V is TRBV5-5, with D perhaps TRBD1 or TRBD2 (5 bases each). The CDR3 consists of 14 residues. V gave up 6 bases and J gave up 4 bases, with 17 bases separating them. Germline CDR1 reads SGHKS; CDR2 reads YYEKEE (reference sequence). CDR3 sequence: CASNFGASIYEQYF. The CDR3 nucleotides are TGTGCCAGCAACTTCGGGGCCTCAATATACGAGCAGTACTTC.

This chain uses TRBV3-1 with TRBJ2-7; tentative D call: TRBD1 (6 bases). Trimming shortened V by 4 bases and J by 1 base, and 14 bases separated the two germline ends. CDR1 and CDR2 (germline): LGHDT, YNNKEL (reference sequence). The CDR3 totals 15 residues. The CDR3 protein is CASSPYRDQSYEQYF. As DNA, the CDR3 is TGTGCCAGCAGCCCTTACAGGGATCAATCCTACGAGCAGTACTTC.